The text below deals with one TCR beta chain. In the authors' methods: It was from reference gene primer amplification that nucleated cell counts were estimated. Produced via immunoSEQ multiplex PCR; TCRdb's table is partial and in-frame only. That table is the source of V, J and clone size, and D and trimming were worked out from the DNA. Here the sample spans about 300,000 clones, more than 70% being singletons. The data derive from a study of blood T cell repertoires in COVID-19. Deletions cut 1 base from V and 1 base from J, with 13 bases between. Germline V gene sequence: CDR1 SGHTA, CDR2 FQGNSA. The CDR3 consists of 16 residues.

The V gene is TRBV7-2, the J gene TRBJ1-1, with D possibly being TRBD1 (6 bases). The receptor was isolated from a woman aged 45-65 years with acute or convalescent COVID-19. The material sequenced was peripheral blood. The CDR3: CASSLVGTGRNTEAFF. The CDR3 coding sequence is TGTGCCAGCAGCTTAGTAGGTACAGGGAGGAACACTGAAGCTTTCTTT.